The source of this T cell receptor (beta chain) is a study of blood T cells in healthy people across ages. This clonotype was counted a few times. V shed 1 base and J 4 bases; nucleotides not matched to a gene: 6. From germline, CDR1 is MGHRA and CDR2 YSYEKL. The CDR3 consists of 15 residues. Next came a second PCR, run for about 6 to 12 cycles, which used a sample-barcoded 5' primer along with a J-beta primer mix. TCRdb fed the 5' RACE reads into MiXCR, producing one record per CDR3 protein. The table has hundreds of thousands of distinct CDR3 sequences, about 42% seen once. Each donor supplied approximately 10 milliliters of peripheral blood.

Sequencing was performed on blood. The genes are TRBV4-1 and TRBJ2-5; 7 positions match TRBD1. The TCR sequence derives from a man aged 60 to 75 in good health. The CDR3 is CASSQVGGWRETQYF. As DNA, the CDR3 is TGCGCCAGCAGCCAAGTAGGGGGCTGGAGAGAGACCCAGTACTTC.